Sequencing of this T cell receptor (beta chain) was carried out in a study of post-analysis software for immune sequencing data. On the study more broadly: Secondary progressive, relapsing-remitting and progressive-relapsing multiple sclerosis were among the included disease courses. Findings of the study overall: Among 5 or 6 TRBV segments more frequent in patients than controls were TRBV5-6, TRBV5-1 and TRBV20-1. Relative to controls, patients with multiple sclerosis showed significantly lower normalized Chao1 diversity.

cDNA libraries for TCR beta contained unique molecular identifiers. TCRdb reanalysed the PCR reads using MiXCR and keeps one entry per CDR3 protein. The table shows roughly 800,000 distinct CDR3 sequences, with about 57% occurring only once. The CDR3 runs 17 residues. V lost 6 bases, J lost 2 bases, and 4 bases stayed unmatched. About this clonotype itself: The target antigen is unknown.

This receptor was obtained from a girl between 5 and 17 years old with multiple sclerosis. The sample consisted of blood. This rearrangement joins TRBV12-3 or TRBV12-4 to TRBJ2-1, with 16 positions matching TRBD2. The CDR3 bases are TGTGCCAGCAGCCCGGGACTAGCGGGGGGGCCCTACAATGAGCAGTTCTTC. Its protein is CASSPGLAGGPYNEQFF.